This T cell receptor beta chain was retrieved from a study of T cell responses to AZD1222 COVID-19 vaccine. Some clones are missing from TCRdb's copy, which holds only in-frame ones; the method was immunoSEQ multiplex PCR. The table lists over 100,000 clones, more than 70% of them singletons, with roughly 18% in the top ten. Material: peripheral blood, obtained on day 0 of AZD1222 vaccination. This TCR derives from an adult in good health.

The CDR3 region is CASSRTAGELFF. For the CDR3, the DNA is TGTGCCAGCAGCCGTACCGCCGGGGAGCTGTTTTTT. V usage is TRBV11-3 and J usage is TRBJ2-2; no definite D call. The CDR3 is made up of 12 amino acids. Germline CDR1 reads SGHNT; CDR2 reads YENEEA. V was clipped by 5 bases and J by 6 bases, with 7 bases between them.